These 4 T cell receptor beta chains were all obtained from the same sample, sequenced in a study of T cells after yellow fever vaccination. TCRdb itself ran the 5' RACE reads through MiXCR, one entry per CDR3 protein. The sample yields some 420,000 distinct CDR3 sequences, roughly a sixth seen once. Sequenced material: PBMCs, taken before the yellow fever booster vaccination. Receptor source: a man in his late teens or twenties who received the YFV17D yellow fever vaccine.

This clonotype occurred a few times. The chain is built from TRBV6-5 and TRBJ1-6; D ambiguous. The CDR3 contains 16 residues. Germline loops: CDR1 MNHEY, CDR2 SVGAGI. Trimming left V 0 bases short and J 14 bases short, with 20 bases between. This chain's CDR3 is CASSYSGALGFLSLHF. The CDR3 nucleotides are TGTGCCAGCAGTTACTCTGGCGCGCTGGGTTTTTTGTCCCTCCACTTT.

This clonotype was recorded a few times. The chain employs TRBV23-1 and TRBJ1-4; D not resolved. TRBV23-1 is an open reading frame, and its role is uncertain. The CDR3 covers 13 residues. The V end lost 8 bases, the J end lost 8 bases, and 15 bases lay between the germline ends. As DNA, the CDR3 is TGCGCCAGCGGCCTCGAGGTGACAGAAAAACTGTTTTTT. Its translation: CASGLEVTEKLFF.

This chain joins TRBV3-1 and TRBJ2-3; a possible D gene is TRBD2 (5 bases). V was cut by 4 bases and J by 2 bases, with 13 bases left in between. Germline CDR1 reads LGHDT; CDR2 reads YNNKEL (reference sequence). This CDR3 region has 15 residues. The CDR3, as DNA: TGTGCCAGCAGCCCTTTGAGCGGAATCACAGATACGCAGTATTTT. Its translation: CASSPLSGITDTQYF.

This clonotype has more than one count but fewer than ten. V gene TRBV11-2 combines with J gene TRBJ1-2; D remains unclear. Germline-derived CDR1 and CDR2 are SGHAT and FQNNGV. Trimming left V 2 bases short and J 7 bases short, with 14 bases between. This CDR3 has 14 residues. The CDR3 reads CASSLSVTGTGYTF. The CDR3 nucleotides read TGTGCCAGCAGCTTATCGGTGACCGGCACTGGCTACACCTTC.